This record concerns one T cell receptor (beta chain) sequence. In the original workflow: Amplified reference gene primers provided the basis for estimating nucleated cell counts. Method: immunoSEQ multiplex PCR; TCRdb's copy keeps in-frame clones and lacks some. That table is the source of V, J and clone size, and D and trimming were worked out from the DNA. The profile shows roughly 300,000 clones, around 87% of them singletons. This CDR3 has 15 amino acids. Germline CDR1 MNHEY, CDR2 SVGAGI. J gave up 2 bases and V 6 bases, and 6 bases lay outside the gene matches. The sample comes from a study of blood T cell repertoires in COVID-19. Participants' reported clinical history set cohort assignment. Recovery meant two consecutive negative NP/OP PCR tests, professional clearance, or resolved symptoms.

The genes are TRBV6-5 and TRBJ1-2; 10 bases map to TRBD1. This clonotype was obtained from a woman aged 30 to 39 who had recovered from COVID-19. The specimen sequenced was PBMCs or T cells enriched from blood (not recorded which). CDR3 nucleotide sequence: TGTGCCAGCAGACTAAGACAGGGGGCGAACTATGGCTACACCTTC. This sequence encodes CASRLRQGANYGYTF.